This TCR beta chain was sequenced during a study of siplizumab effects on memory and regulatory T cells. Study-level points and caveats: Proliferating clones, CD4+ or CD8+, lacked an assignable naive or memory phenotype in roughly 75-97% of cases. The alloreactive clones that mapped to unstimulated subsets made up only a minor fraction. There appeared to be greater diversity in naive T cells than in memory cells, and naive T cells seemed major contributors to the alloresponse. Siplizumab conditions gave an average of roughly 65% Treg-derived mappable alloreactive CD4+ clones, versus approximately 27% for controls.

Germline assignment: CDR1 SEHNR and CDR2 FQNEAQ (reference sequence). This CDR3 has 14 amino acids. V was clipped by 5 bases and J by 4 bases, with 12 bases between them. Of note for this clone: The antigen remains unidentified.

Using immunoSEQ multiplex PCR, the repertoire was profiled, and TCRdb retains in-frame clones only, with some absent. This table has 70,000 to 90,000 clones, approximately 90% appearing once. Sequenced sample: CD4+ T cells sorted from blood. The chain recombines TRBV7-9 with TRBJ1-3; D call uncertain. The sequence came from a human donor in good health. The CDR3 protein is CASSPSLVGNTIYF. CDR3 in DNA: TGTGCCAGCAGCCCCTCGTTGGTAGGAAACACCATATATTTT.